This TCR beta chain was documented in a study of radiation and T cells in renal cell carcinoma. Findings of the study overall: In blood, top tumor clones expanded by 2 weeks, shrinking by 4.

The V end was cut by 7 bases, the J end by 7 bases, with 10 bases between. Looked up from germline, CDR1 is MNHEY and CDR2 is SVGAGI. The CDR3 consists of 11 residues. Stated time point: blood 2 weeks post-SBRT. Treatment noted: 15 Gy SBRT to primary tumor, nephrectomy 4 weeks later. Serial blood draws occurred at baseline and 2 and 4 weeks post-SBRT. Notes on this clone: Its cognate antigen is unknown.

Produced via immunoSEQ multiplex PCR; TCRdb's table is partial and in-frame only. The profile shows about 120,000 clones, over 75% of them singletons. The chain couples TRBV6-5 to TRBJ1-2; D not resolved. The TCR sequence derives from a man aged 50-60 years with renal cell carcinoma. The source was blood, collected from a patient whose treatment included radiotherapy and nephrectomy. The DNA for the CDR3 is TGTGCCAGCACTCCCAAGAGTGGCTACACCTTC. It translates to CASTPKSGYTF.